This T cell receptor (beta chain) was obtained from a study of STAT5B mutations in CD4+ large granular lymphocyte leukemia (dated by TCRdb to about 2022). As for the study more broadly: Among the healthy controls, the CDR3 'QG' motif was associated with a particular HLA allele. The study compared the TCRbeta repertoires of patients with CD4+ T-cell large granular lymphocyte leukemia against those of healthy blood donors. Flow cytometry performed on FACSCanto II or FACSVerse showed that the purified fractions had more than 95% purity among lymphocytes. The investigation overall reported the following: TRBV06-family usage was enriched among the top patient clones (8/27) compared with healthy controls (2/35). Main leukemic clonotypes were private to each patient, although roughly 26% appeared at low frequency in other patients' non-leukemic repertoires. CD4-sorted patient repertoires appeared more clonal than healthy CD4+ repertoires, and this difference persisted after removing the putative leukemic clones. The data were not HLA-matched, and the higher clonality in CD4+ T-LGLL than in CD8+ T-LGLL could be due to the relatively small sample size.

Buffy coats from 37 blood donors, supplied by the Finnish Red Cross blood service, were used as healthy controls. All TCR-sequenced material derived from peripheral blood: patient blood samples and healthy donor buffy coats. Ficoll-Hypaque gradient centrifugation was used to isolate peripheral blood mononuclear cells. CD4+ cells were magnetically purified from the buffy coats of healthy controls. Genomic DNA was extracted with the Gentra Puregene Cell and Tissue kit and quantified on a Qubit 2.0 fluorometer. A note on this clone: It has no known antigen specificity. Base qualities are not at hand, and no much larger clone is one base apart.

The CDR3 numbers 17 residues from cysteine through phenylalanine. The kept DNA is CDR3 alone, 51 bases in frame from the first base. V is reduced by 2 bases and J by 3 bases, leaving a spacing of 18 bases between them. CDR1 SGDLS and CDR2 YYNGEE were looked up in the germline V gene. TCRbeta rearrangements were sequenced from genomic DNA using the immunoSEQ assay at survey resolution. Per the authors' processing: In the TCR sequencing data, the lowest productive clonotype frequency that could be detected was 2.59 x 10-5. Only productive TCRbeta rearrangements, meaning sequences that were complete and in-frame, were kept for the analyses. Clonality for each sample was calculated as Simpson clonality in the immunoSEQ Analyzer version 3.0. Clones were binned by frequency as very rare, small, medium, large (1-20%) or hyperexpanded (>20%). Generation probabilities were estimated with OLGA 1.2.3, V-gene circos plots were made with VDJtools, specificities were looked up in VDJdb, and CDR3 motifs were identified with GLIPH. The immuneACCESS repertoire file appears here via TCRdb, limited to in-frame rearrangements. These files lack a portion of the clones; in checked studies, under half of the deficit traces to unresolved V genes, and the cause of the others is not known. D and trimming were read from the DNA, whereas the V and J calls and clone size are those reported in that table. The sample data list roughly 36,000 clones, and about nine tenths of these were observed just once. Jointly, the top ten make up 0.97% of the sample.

This chain joins TRBV9 to TRBJ1-3; TRBD1 could be the D gene, as 6 bases match. Source material: CD4+ T cells from blood buffy coats. The receptor's source is a human donor in good health. The bases are TGTGCCAGCAGCGTCACCGGGACACTGAAGGTTGGAAACACCATATATTTT. Protein translation: CASSVTGTLKVGNTIYF.